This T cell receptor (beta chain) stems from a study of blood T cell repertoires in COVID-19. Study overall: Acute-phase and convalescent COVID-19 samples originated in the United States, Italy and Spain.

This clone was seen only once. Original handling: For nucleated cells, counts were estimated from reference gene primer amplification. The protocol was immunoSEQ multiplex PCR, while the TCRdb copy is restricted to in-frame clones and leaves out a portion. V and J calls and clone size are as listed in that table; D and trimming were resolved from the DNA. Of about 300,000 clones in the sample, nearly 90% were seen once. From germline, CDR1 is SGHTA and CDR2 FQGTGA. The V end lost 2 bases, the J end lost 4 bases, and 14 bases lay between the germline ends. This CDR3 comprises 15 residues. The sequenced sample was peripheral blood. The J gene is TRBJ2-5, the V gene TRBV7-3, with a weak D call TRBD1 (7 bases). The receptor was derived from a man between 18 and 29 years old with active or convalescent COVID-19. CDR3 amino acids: CASSLGGGGRETQYF. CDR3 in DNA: TGTGCCAGCAGCTTAGGAGGGGGCGGGCGAGAGACCCAGTACTTC.